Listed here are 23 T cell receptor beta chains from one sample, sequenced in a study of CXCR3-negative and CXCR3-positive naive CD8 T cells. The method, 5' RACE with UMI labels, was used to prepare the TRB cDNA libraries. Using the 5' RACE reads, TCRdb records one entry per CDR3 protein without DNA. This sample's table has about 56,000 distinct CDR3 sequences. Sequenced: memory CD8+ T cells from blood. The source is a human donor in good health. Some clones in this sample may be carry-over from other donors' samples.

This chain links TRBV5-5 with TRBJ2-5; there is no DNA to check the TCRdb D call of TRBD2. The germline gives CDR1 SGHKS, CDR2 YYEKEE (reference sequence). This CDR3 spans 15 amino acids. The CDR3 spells CASSLALGTRETQYF. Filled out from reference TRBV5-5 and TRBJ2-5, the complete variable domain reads DAGVTQSPTHLIKTRGQQVTLRCSPISGHKSVSWYQQVLGQGPQFIFQYYEKEERGRGNFPDRFSARQFPNYSSELNVNALLLGDSALYLCASSLALGTRETQYFGPGTRLLVL.

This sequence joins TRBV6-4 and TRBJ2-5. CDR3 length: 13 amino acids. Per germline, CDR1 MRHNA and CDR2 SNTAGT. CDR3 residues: CASSDSLMGTQYF.

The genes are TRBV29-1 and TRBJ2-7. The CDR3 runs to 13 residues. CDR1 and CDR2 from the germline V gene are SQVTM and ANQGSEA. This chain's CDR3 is CSVYLSETYEQYF.

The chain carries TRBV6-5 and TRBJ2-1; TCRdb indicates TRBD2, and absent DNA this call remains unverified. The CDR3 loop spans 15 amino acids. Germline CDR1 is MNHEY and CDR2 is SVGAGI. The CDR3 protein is CASSYRRGAGDEQFF.

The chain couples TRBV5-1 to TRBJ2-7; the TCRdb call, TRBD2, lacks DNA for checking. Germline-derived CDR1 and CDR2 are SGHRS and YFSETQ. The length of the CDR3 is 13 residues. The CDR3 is CASSPEAPREQYF.

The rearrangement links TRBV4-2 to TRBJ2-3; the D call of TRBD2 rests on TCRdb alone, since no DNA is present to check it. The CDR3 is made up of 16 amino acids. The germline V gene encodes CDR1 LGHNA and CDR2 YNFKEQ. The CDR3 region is CASSLGLAGAPDTQYF.

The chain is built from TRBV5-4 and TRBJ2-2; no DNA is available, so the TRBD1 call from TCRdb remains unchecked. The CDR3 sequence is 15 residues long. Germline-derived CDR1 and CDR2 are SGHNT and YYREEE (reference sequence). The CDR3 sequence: CASSWGGPNTGELFF. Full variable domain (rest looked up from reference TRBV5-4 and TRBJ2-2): ETGVTQSPTHLIKTRGQQVTLRCSSQSGHNTVSWYQQALGQGPQFIFQYYREEENGRGNFPPRFSGLQFPNYSSELNVNALELDDSALYLCASSWGGPNTGELFFGEGSRLTVL.

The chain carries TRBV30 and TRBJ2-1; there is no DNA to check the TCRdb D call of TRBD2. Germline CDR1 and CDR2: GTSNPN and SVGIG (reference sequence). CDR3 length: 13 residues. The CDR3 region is CAWSPAGPDEQFF.

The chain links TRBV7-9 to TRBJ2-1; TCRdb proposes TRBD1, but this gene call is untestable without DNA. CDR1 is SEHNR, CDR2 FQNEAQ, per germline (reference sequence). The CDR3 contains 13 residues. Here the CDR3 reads CASDGHFHNEQFF.

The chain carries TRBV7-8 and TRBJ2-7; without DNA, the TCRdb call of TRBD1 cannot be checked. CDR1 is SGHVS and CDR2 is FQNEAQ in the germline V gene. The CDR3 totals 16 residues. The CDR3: CASSINTGTVAYEQYF.

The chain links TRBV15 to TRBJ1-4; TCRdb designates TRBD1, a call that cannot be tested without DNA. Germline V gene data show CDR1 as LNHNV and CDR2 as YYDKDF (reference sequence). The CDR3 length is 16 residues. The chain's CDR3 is CATSRGLGGESEKLFF. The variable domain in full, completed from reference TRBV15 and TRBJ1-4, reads DAMVIQNPRYQVTQFGKPVTLSCSQTLNHNVMYWYQQKSSQAPKLLFHYYDKDFNNEADTPDNFQSRRPNTSFCFLDIRSPGLGDTAMYLCATSRGLGGESEKLFFGSGTQLSVL.

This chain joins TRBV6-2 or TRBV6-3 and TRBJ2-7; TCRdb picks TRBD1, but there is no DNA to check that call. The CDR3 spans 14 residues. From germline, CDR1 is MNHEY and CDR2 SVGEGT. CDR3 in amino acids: CASRGMDTSYEQYF.

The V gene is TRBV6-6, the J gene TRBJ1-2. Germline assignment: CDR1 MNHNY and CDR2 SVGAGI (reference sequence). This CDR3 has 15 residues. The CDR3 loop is CASSYSVVEGNGYTF.

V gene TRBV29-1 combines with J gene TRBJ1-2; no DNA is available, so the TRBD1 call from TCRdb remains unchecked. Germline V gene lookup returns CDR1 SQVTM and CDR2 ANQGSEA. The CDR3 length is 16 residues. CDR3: CSVELTGGPTFYGYTF.

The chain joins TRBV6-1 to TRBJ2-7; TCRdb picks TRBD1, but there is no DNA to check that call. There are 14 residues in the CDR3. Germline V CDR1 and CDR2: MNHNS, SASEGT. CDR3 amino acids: CASSEETGFYEQYF.

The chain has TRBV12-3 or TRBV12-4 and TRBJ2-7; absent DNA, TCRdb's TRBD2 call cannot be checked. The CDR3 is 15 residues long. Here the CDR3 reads CASSSMTSGDYEQYF.

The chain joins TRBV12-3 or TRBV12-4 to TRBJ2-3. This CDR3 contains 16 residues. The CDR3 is CASSNHGPRSTDTQYF.

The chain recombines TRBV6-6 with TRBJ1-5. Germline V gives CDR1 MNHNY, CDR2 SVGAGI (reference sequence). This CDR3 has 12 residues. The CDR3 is CASRPEGQPQHF.

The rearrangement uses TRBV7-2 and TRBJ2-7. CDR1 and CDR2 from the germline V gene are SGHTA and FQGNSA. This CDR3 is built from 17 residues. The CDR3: CASSLAYSGGSSYEQYF. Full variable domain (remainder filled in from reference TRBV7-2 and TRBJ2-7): GAGVSQSPSNKVTEKGKDVELRCDPISGHTALYWYRQSLGQGLEFLIYFQGNSAPDKSGLPSDRFSAERTGGSVSTLTIQRTQQEDSAVYLCASSLAYSGGSSYEQYFGPGTRLTVT.

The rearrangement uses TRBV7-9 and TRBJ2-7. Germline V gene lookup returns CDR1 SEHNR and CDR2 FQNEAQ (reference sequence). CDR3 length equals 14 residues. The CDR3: CASSLSTDTYEQYF.

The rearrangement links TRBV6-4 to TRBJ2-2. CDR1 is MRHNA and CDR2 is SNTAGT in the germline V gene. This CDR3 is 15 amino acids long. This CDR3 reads CASSDSKRTTGELFF.

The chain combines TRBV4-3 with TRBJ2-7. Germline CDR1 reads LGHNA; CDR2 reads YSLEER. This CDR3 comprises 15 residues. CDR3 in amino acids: CASSQLSGRTYEQYF.

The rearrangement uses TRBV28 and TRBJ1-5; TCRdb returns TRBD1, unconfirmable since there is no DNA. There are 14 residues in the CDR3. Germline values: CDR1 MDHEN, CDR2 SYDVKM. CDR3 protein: CASSLPGRNQPQHF.